Listed below are T cell receptor beta chains from one sample, sequenced in a study of PD-1 blockade in classical Hodgkin lymphoma. Libraries were prepared by immunoSEQ multiplex PCR; TCRdb keeps only in-frame clonotypes and omits some of them. The table includes about 21,000 clones, around 68% detected once. This specimen was peripheral blood mononuclear cells (PBMCs), taken at baseline. All receptors come from a human donor with classical Hodgkin lymphoma. Each CDR3 is given with its conserved first and last residue. The D gene is left open where the match is weak. Clone sizes are given selectively: once, few, many, or a class where the clone is expanded.

J,D,V,size,CDR3,DNA
TRBJ2-7,TRBD1,TRBV7-2,-,CASRAQGLEQYF,TGTGCCAGCAGAGCACAGGGGCTCGAGCAGTACTTC
TRBJ1-1,TRBD1,TRBV10-3,-,CASRQGDTEAFF,TGTGCCAGCAGACAGGGAGACACTGAAGCTTTCTTT
TRBJ2-1,TRBD1,TRBV29-1,-,CSGTGYSYNEQFF,TGCAGCGGGACAGGTTACTCCTACAATGAGCAGTTCTTC
TRBJ1-1,-,TRBV15,few,CATSRGHVEAFF,TGTGCCACCAGCAGAGGACACGTTGAAGCTTTCTTT
TRBJ1-2,-,TRBV5-5,-,CASSPGTNSYGYTF,TGTGCCAGCAGCCCCGGGACAAACTCCTATGGCTACACCTTC
TRBJ2-7,-,TRBV6-5,-,CASRRTASYEQYF,TGTGCCAGCAGGAGGACAGCTTCCTACGAGCAGTACTTC
TRBJ2-5,TRBD1,TRBV9,-,CASSVQGAAETQYF,TGTGCCAGCAGCGTGCAGGGGGCTGCAGAGACCCAGTACTTC
TRBJ2-7,-,TRBV4-3,-,CASSQDRQGAYEQYF,TGCGCCAGCAGCCAAGACCGGCAGGGAGCCTACGAGCAGTACTTC
TRBJ1-2,-,TRBV4-3,-,CASSQGGYYGYTF,TGCGCCAGCAGCCAAGGTGGCTACTATGGCTACACCTTC
TRBJ2-3,-,TRBV29-1,-,CSVATSGAPTDTQYF,TGCAGCGTTGCGACTTCAGGGGCGCCCACAGATACGCAGTATTTT
TRBJ1-2,-,TRBV30,few,CAWSVQATYGYTF,TGTGCCTGGAGTGTACAGGCCACCTATGGCTACACCTTC
TRBJ1-5,TRBD1,TRBV4-3,once,CASSQEDRGNQPQHF,TGCGCCAGCAGCCAAGAGGACAGGGGGAATCAGCCCCAGCATTTT
TRBJ1-3,-,TRBV4-3,-,CASSQDATPGNTIYF,TGCGCCAGCAGCCAAGATGCAACGCCTGGAAACACCATATATTTT
TRBJ1-1,-,TRBV7-2,-,CASSLEYDTEAFF,TGTGCCAGCAGCTTAGAATATGACACTGAAGCTTTCTTT
TRBJ2-3,-,TRBV5-4,-,CASSSRDATDTQYF,TGTGCCAGCAGCTCACGGGACGCAACAGATACGCAGTATTTT
TRBJ2-7,-,TRBV6-1,once,CASNPGGPYEQYF,TGTGCCAGCAATCCCGGGGGTCCCTACGAGCAGTACTTC
TRBJ2-7,TRBD1,TRBV2,-,CATRTGAEQYF,TGTGCCACCAGAACAGGGGCCGAGCAGTACTTC
TRBJ1-5,-,TRBV5-5,-,CASSLRGTLLVDSNQPQHF,TGTGCCAGCAGCTTAAGGGGAACATTGCTAGTTGATAGCAATCAGCCCCAGCATTTT
TRBJ2-1,-,TRBV28,-,CASSLLEPSNEQFF,TGTGCCAGCAGTTTACTAGAGCCTTCCAATGAGCAGTTCTTC
TRBJ1-2,TRBD1,TRBV19,-,CASNPTGVAGYTF,TGTGCCAGTAACCCGACAGGGGTAGCTGGCTACACCTTC
TRBJ1-3,-,TRBV6-1,few,CASRAGTSGNTIYF,TGTGCCAGCAGAGCAGGGACCTCTGGAAACACCATATATTTT
TRBJ2-3,-,TRBV6-1,once,CASSQGLDTQYF,TGTGCCAGCAGTCAAGGGTTAGATACGCAGTATTTT
TRBJ1-5,TRBD1,TRBV27,few,CASSSYALTGGLNQPQHF,TGTGCCAGCAGTTCATACGCTTTGACAGGGGGTCTCAATCAGCCCCAGCATTTT
TRBJ2-5,TRBD2,TRBV10-3,-,CAISDASGRPQETQYF,TGTGCCATCAGTGATGCTAGCGGGAGGCCTCAAGAGACCCAGTACTTC
TRBJ2-1,TRBD2,TRBV4-1,medium-sized,CASSPSEAGNEQFF,TGCGCCAGCAGCCCCTCGGAAGCGGGGAATGAGCAGTTCTTC
TRBJ2-5,TRBD2,TRBV10-3,-,CAIAGLAGGETQYF,TGTGCCATCGCGGGACTAGCGGGGGGTGAGACCCAGTACTTC
TRBJ1-2,-,TRBV7-9,-,CASSGYTF,TGTGCCAGCAGTGGCTACACCTTC
TRBJ1-5,TRBD1,TRBV19,-,CASSGTGGGRGNQPQHF,TGTGCCAGTAGTGGAACAGGGGGCGGTCGGGGCAATCAGCCCCAGCATTTT
TRBJ2-1,TRBD2,TRBV27,-,CASTWTGGVDEQFF,TGTGCCAGCACCTGGACTGGGGGGGTTGACGAGCAGTTCTTC
TRBJ2-5,-,TRBV6-5,-,CASSYSTRGETQYF,TGTGCCAGCAGTTACTCGACCAGGGGAGAGACCCAGTACTTC
TRBJ1-4,-,TRBV15,-,CATSSLPATNEKLFF,TGTGCCACCAGCAGCTTACCGGCAACTAATGAAAAACTGTTTTTT
TRBJ2-7,TRBD2,TRBV9,once,CASSVESSGEQYF,TGTGCCAGCAGCGTAGAATCTAGCGGCGAGCAGTACTTC
TRBJ2-1,-,TRBV7-7,-,CASSFGLNNEQFF,TGTGCCAGCAGCTTTGGACTAAACAATGAGCAGTTCTTC
TRBJ1-1,-,TRBV6-1,-,CASSELAGTNTEAFF,TGTGCCAGCAGTGAACTAGCAGGGACGAACACTGAAGCTTTCTTT
TRBJ2-1,-,TRBV15,medium-sized,CATSRDTPNEQFF,TGTGCCACCAGCAGAGATACTCCTAATGAGCAGTTCTTC
TRBJ2-7,-,TRBV19,-,CASSISGSSYEQYF,TGTGCCAGTAGTATTTCCGGGAGCTCCTACGAGCAGTACTTC
TRBJ1-6,TRBD1,TRBV10-3,medium-sized,CAISGGTANNSPLHF,TGTGCCATCAGTGGAGGGACAGCCAATAATTCACCCCTCCACTTT
TRBJ2-7,TRBD2,TRBV7-9,-,CASRGVAGASEQYF,TGTGCCAGCAGGGGAGTAGCGGGAGCCAGCGAGCAGTACTTC
TRBJ1-3,-,TRBV18,once,CASSAHRSGAGNTIYF,TGTGCCAGCTCAGCGCACAGGAGTGGAGCTGGAAACACCATATATTTT
TRBJ2-7,TRBD2,TRBV19,once,CASAGREGYEQYF,TGTGCCAGTGCGGGCAGGGAGGGCTACGAGCAGTACTTC
TRBJ2-7,-,TRBV6-5,-,CASSYRQGPHEQYF,TGTGCCAGCAGTTACCGCCAGGGGCCCCACGAGCAGTACTTC
TRBJ1-1,-,TRBV4-2,once,CASSFWGAEAFF,TGTGCCAGCAGTTTCTGGGGGGCTGAAGCTTTCTTT
TRBJ1-2,-,TRBV11-2,-,CASSLRMGWGYTF,TGTGCCAGCAGCTTACGTATGGGATGGGGCTACACCTTC
TRBJ2-7,-,TRBV19,-,CASSWGRGHYEQYF,TGTGCCAGTAGTTGGGGCAGGGGTCATTACGAGCAGTACTTC
TRBJ1-5,TRBD1,TRBV10-3,-,CAISADRDQPQHF,TGTGCCATCAGTGCAGACAGGGATCAGCCCCAGCATTTT
TRBJ1-5,TRBD1,TRBV19,-,CASRTGDRGGQPQHF,TGTGCCAGTAGAACCGGAGACAGGGGAGGTCAGCCCCAGCATTTT
TRBJ2-7,-,TRBV10-3,-,CAIQTGVGYEQYF,TGTGCCATCCAAACAGGCGTGGGGTACGAGCAGTACTTC
TRBJ2-3,-,TRBV5-4,-,CASSLAGQGRTDTQYF,TGTGCCAGCAGCTTGGCAGGGCAGGGGCGTACAGATACGCAGTATTTT
TRBJ1-4,TRBD1,TRBV6-5,-,CASSRGTGEGEKLFF,TGTGCCAGCAGTCGAGGGACAGGGGAAGGTGAAAAACTGTTTTTT
TRBJ1-2,TRBD1,TRBV6-6,-,CASSYEGQTPYGYTF,TGTGCCAGCAGTTACGAGGGACAGACTCCCTATGGCTACACCTTC
TRBJ1-6,TRBD1,TRBV5-4,-,CASSLNRGQNSPLHF,TGTGCCAGCAGCTTGAACAGGGGGCAGAATTCACCCCTCCACTTT
TRBJ2-7,-,TRBV25-1,-,CASSEGGVSSYEQYF,TGTGCCAGCAGTGAGGGGGGTGTCAGCTCCTACGAGCAGTACTTC
TRBJ2-1,TRBD2,TRBV9,-,CASSVVGLAGGEQFF,TGTGCCAGCAGCGTAGTAGGGCTAGCGGGGGGGGAGCAGTTCTTC
TRBJ2-7,-,TRBV7-2,-,CASSLIRPYEQYF,TGTGCCAGCAGCTTAATAAGACCGTACGAGCAGTACTTC
TRBJ2-7,-,TRBV6-5,-,CASSYSIIGEQYF,TGTGCCAGCAGTTACTCGATTATCGGCGAGCAGTACTTC
TRBJ1-2,-,TRBV23-1,-,CASRPGGSYGYTF,TGCGCCAGCAGACCTGGGGGGAGCTATGGCTACACCTTC
TRBJ1-5,TRBD1,TRBV7-8,-,CASSKQGARNQPQHF,TGTGCCAGCAGTAAACAGGGGGCGCGAAATCAGCCCCAGCATTTT
TRBJ1-1,TRBD1,TRBV14,-,CASSQRPPLDRGGLSEAFF,TGTGCCAGCAGCCAACGACCGCCCCTGGACAGGGGAGGATTGTCTGAAGCTTTCTTT
TRBJ2-7,-,TRBV7-6,-,CASSSGSPGEQYF,TGTGCCAGCAGTTCCGGGAGCCCGGGAGAGCAGTACTTC
TRBJ2-5,-,TRBV11-2,-,CASSLGPQPETQYF,TGTGCCAGCAGCTTAGGCCCCCAGCCAGAGACCCAGTACTTC